The entry below describes one T cell receptor (beta chain). Its antigen remains unknown. This sample is drawn from a study of glioma-infiltrating T cells. Findings of the study overall: Tissue-blood divergence was below expectation in non-neoplastic patients, above in gliomas.

Using RNA template, CDR3s of TCR alpha and beta were amplified with iRepertoire arm-PCR. Input was 100-400 ng of tissue mRNA or PBMC total RNA. One entry per CDR3 protein results from TCRdb running MiXCR on the multiplex PCR reads. Of 45,000 or so distinct CDR3 sequences in the sample, about 20% were seen once. The CDR3 sequence is 14 residues long. CDR1 and CDR2 (germline): SGHRS, YFSETQ. V shed 3 bases and J shed 8 bases, with 15 bases lying between them. Material for sequencing was glioma tissue, nonneoplastic brain tissue, or PBMCs (not recorded which). This TCR derives from a human donor with low-grade glioma or glioblastoma, undergoing nonglioma brain surgery, or in good health (not recorded which). The chain combines TRBV5-1 with TRBJ2-1, with D tentatively TRBD1 (6 bases). The CDR3 spells CASSSLVQGDEQFF. The DNA for the CDR3 is TGCGCCAGCAGCTCCCTCGTACAGGGCGATGAGCAGTTCTTC.